The 25 T cell receptor beta chains below all came from one sample that was sequenced in a study of T-cell memory formation after mild COVID-19. TCRdb re-derived calls from the 5' RACE reads in MiXCR, one entry per CDR3 protein. In the table there are about 200,000 distinct CDR3 sequences, about a sixth of which are singletons. Sequenced material: PBMCs or a T cell subset sorted from them (not recorded which). These receptors all stem from an adult woman who had mild COVID-19 (a few samples of this study predate the infection). Cell type and time point are not known.

With regard to this clonotype: Since a much larger clone is just one base distant, this may be a read error. V is TRBV5-1 and J is TRBJ2-3; D call uncertain. The germline V gene encodes CDR1 SGHRS and CDR2 YFSETQ. Trimming shortened V by 4 bases and J by 1 base, and 10 bases separated the two germline ends. The CDR3 covers 14 residues. The CDR3 here is CASSLGYGTDTQYF. The CDR3 DNA sequence: TGCGCCAGCAGCCTGGGATATGGCACAGATACGCAGTATTTT.

This clonotype was observed at least ten times. The DNA for the CDR3 is TGTGCCAGCAGCTTGGTGGGGTCTGGGGCCAACGTCCTGACTTTC. This encodes CASSLVGSGANVLTF. The chain is built from TRBV5-4 and TRBJ2-6; no clear D. The V gene's germline CDR1 is SGHNT and CDR2 YYREEE (reference sequence). CDR3 length: 15 amino acids. V lost 0 bases to trimming and J lost 1 base, with 5 bases between them.

The rearrangement links TRBV5-6 to TRBJ1-2; D is undetermined. The CDR3 is 14 residues long. Germline CDR1 is SGHDT and CDR2 is YYEEEE. The V gene lost 4 bases and the J gene lost 2 bases, with 12 bases spanning the gap. In nucleotides, the CDR3 is TGTGCCAGCAGCCCTGTCACGGGAAACTATGGCTACACCTTC. Its protein is CASSPVTGNYGYTF.

This clonotype was found many times. The gene calls are TRBV20-1 and TRBJ2-3; 7 positions agree with TRBD2. The CDR3 sequence is 15 residues long. The germline gives CDR1 DFQATT, CDR2 SNEGSKA (reference sequence). V gave up 1 base and J gave up 6 bases; unmatched junction bases: 10. This CDR3 reads CSARGGGLLRDTQYF. The CDR3 coding sequence is TGCAGTGCTAGAGGGGGAGGGCTACTGAGGGATACGCAGTATTTT.

This clonotype was seen only a few times. The V gene is TRBV7-8, the J gene TRBJ1-4; a weak D match, TRBD1 (5 bases). V dropped 4 bases and J dropped 2 bases, with 14 bases sitting between them. CDR3 size: 16 residues. From germline, CDR1 is SGHVS and CDR2 FQNEAQ. Written as DNA, the CDR3 is TGTGCCAGCAGCTCTCTCGGGGCTCGCACTAATGAAAAACTGTTTTTT. This translates into CASSSLGARTNEKLFF.

The chain has TRBV20-1 and TRBJ1-4, with TRBD1 as a possible D gene (6 bases). V dropped 4 bases and J dropped 10 bases, with 16 bases sitting between them. In germline, CDR1 is DFQATT, CDR2 SNEGSKA (reference sequence). This CDR3 has 13 residues. Written as DNA, the CDR3 is TGCAGTGCTACACAGGGAAAGGTCGGAAAACTGTTTTTT. As protein: CSATQGKVGKLFF.

This sequence joins TRBV30 and TRBJ2-7; D could derive from TRBD1 or TRBD2 (5 bases each). The germline V gene has CDR1 GTSNPN and CDR2 SVGIG (reference sequence). V was shortened by 4 bases and J by 7 bases, with 14 bases between the two germline ends. The CDR3 contains 12 residues. This chain's CDR3 is CAWTPGHGEQYF. Here the CDR3 DNA reads TGTGCCTGGACCCCGGGGCACGGGGAGCAGTACTTC.

This clonotype was observed a handful of times. The chain is built from TRBV23-1 and TRBJ1-6; weak D call: TRBD1 (5 bases). TRBV23-1 is flagged as an ORF with uncertain function. The CDR3 has 16 residues. V shed 5 bases and J shed 5 bases, with 16 bases lying between them. CDR3 DNA sequence: TGCGCCAGCAGTTCGTGCAAGTCGGGGGATAATTCACCCCTCCACTTT. Its protein product is CASSSCKSGDNSPLHF.

CDR3 sequence (DNA): TGTGCCAGCAGCCTACAGGGAAACTATGGCTACACCTTC. Translation: CASSLQGNYGYTF. The gene calls are TRBV3-1 and TRBJ1-2; tentative D call: TRBD1 (6 bases). In germline, CDR1 is LGHDT, CDR2 YNNKEL (reference sequence). V was cut by 4 bases and J by 2 bases, with 8 bases left in between. The CDR3 is made up of 13 amino acids.

The sample holds a few counts of this clonotype. This sequence joins TRBV7-9 and TRBJ1-5, with D perhaps TRBD1 (5 bases). Germline V gene sequence: CDR1 SEHNR, CDR2 FQNEAQ (reference sequence). V was pared by 4 bases and J by 6 bases, with 13 bases between. The CDR3 spans 14 residues. The CDR3 coding sequence is TGTGCCAGCAGCTATTTGGGGGATTTTCAGCCCCAGCATTTT. Translation: CASSYLGDFQPQHF.

This clonotype was counted between two and nine times. In DNA form, the CDR3 reads TGTGCCACCAGCAGAGGACAGCATCAGCCCCAGCATTTT. It specifies CATSRGQHQPQHF. The chain is built from TRBV15 and TRBJ1-5, with D possibly matching TRBD1 (5 bases). The CDR3 has 13 amino acids. CDR1 and CDR2 from the germline V gene are LNHNV and YYDKDF (reference sequence). The V end lost 1 base, the J end lost 5 bases, and 6 bases lay between the germline ends.

A few counts support this clonotype. The chain combines TRBV6-1 with TRBJ1-1; D gene ambiguous. The CDR3 extends over 13 amino acids. The germline gives CDR1 MNHNS, CDR2 SASEGT. With 2 bases removed from V and 7 bases from J, the gap between germline ends came to 11 bases. The CDR3 reads CASSEYSGLEAFF. The CDR3 DNA reads TGTGCCAGCAGTGAATATTCTGGTCTTGAAGCTTTCTTT.

The gene calls are TRBV4-1 and TRBJ2-7; D gene unclear. This CDR3 is built from 15 residues. V dropped 0 bases and J dropped 3 bases, with 12 bases sitting between them. Germline CDR1 is MGHRA and CDR2 is YSYEKL. The CDR3 bases are TGCGCCAGCAGCCAAGAGCCCGGGCATGGCTACGAGCAGTACTTC. It encodes CASSQEPGHGYEQYF.

This clonotype showed up many times. The chain uses TRBV7-3 and TRBJ2-5; D is unresolved. V was cut by 1 base and J by 4 bases, with 4 bases left in between. Germline V gene sequence: CDR1 SGHTA, CDR2 FQGTGA. This CDR3 region has 12 residues. DNA for the CDR3: TGTGCCAGCAGCTTAATGGGAGAGACCCAGTACTTC. Protein: CASSLMGETQYF.

In this sample, this clonotype turned up once. The chain couples TRBV16 to TRBJ1-5; D call uncertain. The germline V gene encodes CDR1 KGHSY and CDR2 FQNENV. The V gene lost 4 bases and the J gene lost 15 bases, with 22 bases spanning the gap. The CDR3 consists of 14 residues. In DNA form, the CDR3 reads TGTGCCAGCAGCCCCATCTCCAACGGGCTCAAGGGGCATTTT. Its translation is CASSPISNGLKGHF.

V usage is TRBV5-1 and J usage is TRBJ2-1; 8 positions match TRBD1. CDR1 and CDR2 (germline): SGHRS, YFSETQ. Trimming removed 4 bases from V and 4 bases from J; junction bases left unmatched: 4. This CDR3 is built from 14 residues. The CDR3 region is CASSLGQGYNEQFF. The CDR3 bases are TGCGCCAGCAGCCTTGGACAGGGATACAATGAGCAGTTCTTC.

In its sample, this clonotype was seen a few times. The chain has TRBV4-1 and TRBJ1-2, with D possibly TRBD1 on 6 matching bases. V was cut by 2 bases and J by 0 bases, with 13 bases left in between. Germline V gene lookup returns CDR1 MGHRA and CDR2 YSYEKL. The CDR3 spans 16 residues. The CDR3 reads CASSQNRDGANYGYTF. In DNA form, the CDR3 reads TGCGCCAGCAGCCAAAACAGGGATGGAGCTAACTATGGCTACACCTTC.

The rearrangement links TRBV12-3 or TRBV12-4 to TRBJ1-1; 7 bases are shared with TRBD1. After removal of 5 bases from V and 8 bases from J, the junction contained 5 bases not matched to a gene. This CDR3 is 12 amino acids long. The CDR3 loop reads CASSTGDFEAFF. The CDR3 coding sequence is TGTGCCAGCAGTACAGGGGATTTCGAAGCTTTCTTT.

The chain joins TRBV11-3 to TRBJ2-1, with 9 positions matching TRBD2. The germline V gene encodes CDR1 SGHNT and CDR2 YENEEA. The CDR3 contains 17 residues. The V segment lost 2 bases and the J segment 4 bases; nucleotides outside the gene matches: 9. The CDR3, as DNA: TGTGCCAGCAGCTTACTAGCGGGGCTGAACAGGTACAATGAGCAGTTCTTC. This translates into CASSLLAGLNRYNEQFF.

This clonotype was picked up a small number of times. The V call is TRBV7-2, the J call TRBJ2-1; D is perhaps TRBD1 or TRBD2 (5 bases each). Trimming stripped 4 bases from V and 5 bases from J, with 15 bases between. CDR3 size: 15 residues. Germline CDR1 is SGHTA and CDR2 is FQGNSA. The CDR3, as DNA: TGTGCCAGCAGCTCAACCGGGACGGTCAACAATGAGCAGTTCTTC. This encodes CASSSTGTVNNEQFF.

This clonotype was counted between two and nine times. The CDR3 loop reads CASSTRRGMDYGYTF. The CDR3 DNA sequence: TGTGCCAGCAGTACACGCAGAGGGATGGACTATGGCTACACCTTC. The chain is built from TRBV6-5 and TRBJ1-2; no reliable D call. CDR1 MNHEY and CDR2 SVGAGI come from the germline V gene. The CDR3 runs 15 residues. With 5 bases removed from V and 3 bases from J, the gap between germline ends came to 16 bases.

This clonotype has just a few counts. The V gene is TRBV6-6, the J gene TRBJ2-7; 7 bases line up with TRBD1. J lost 2 bases, V lost 0 bases, and 4 bases had no gene match. The CDR3 totals 15 residues. Per the germline V gene, CDR1 is MNHNY and CDR2 is SVGAGI (reference sequence). CDR3 residues: CASSYSQTGAYEQYF. Here the CDR3 DNA reads TGTGCCAGCAGTTACTCCCAAACAGGGGCCTACGAGCAGTACTTC.

The chain has TRBV5-5 and TRBJ2-7; no reliable D call. The CDR3 contains 14 residues. V was trimmed by 1 base and J by 7 bases, leaving 15 bases between them. Per the germline V gene, CDR1 is SGHKS and CDR2 is YYEKEE (reference sequence). The DNA for the CDR3 is TGTGCCAGCAGCTTGACGGGTGTACCTGGGGAGCAGTACTTC. The encoded protein is CASSLTGVPGEQYF.

This clonotype came up a few times. The rearrangement links TRBV5-6 to TRBJ2-5; unclear D gene. The CDR3 runs to 15 residues. V lost 2 bases and J 0 bases, leaving 11 bases between the germline ends. Per germline, CDR1 SGHDT and CDR2 YYEEEE. CDR3 nucleotides: TGTGCCAGCAGCTTCCCCACCATGTACCAAGAGACCCAGTACTTC. It codes for CASSFPTMYQETQYF.

In its sample, this clonotype was seen a few times. The chain carries TRBV24-1 and TRBJ2-1; TRBD1 agrees at 7 bases. V dropped 2 bases and J dropped 5; count of bases not matched to a gene: 5. The germline gives CDR1 KGHDR, CDR2 SFDVKD. The CDR3 length is 15 residues. The CDR3 sequence: CATSDSRQGDNEQFF. As DNA, the CDR3 is TGTGCCACCAGTGATTCCCGACAGGGTGACAATGAGCAGTTCTTC.